The present TCR beta chain was sequenced within a study of blood T cell repertoires in COVID-19. This clone occurred once. Clones were read by immunoSEQ multiplex PCR, and TCRdb kept only the in-frame ones, dropping some. The sample gives roughly 390,000 clones, 85% of which show up once; around 3.4% is in the top ten. CDR3 length: 15 residues. Germline V gene data show CDR1 as MNHNS and CDR2 as SASEGT. The V and J ends lost 3 bases and 3 bases, in that order; junction bases with no gene match: 7. The sequenced sample was peripheral blood. The clonotype originates from a woman between 18 and 29 years old with acute or convalescent COVID-19. The J gene is TRBJ2-7, the V gene TRBV6-1, with 8 bases matching TRBD1. This CDR3 is CASSDGTGPIYEQYF. CDR3 DNA sequence: TGTGCCAGCAGTGACGGGACAGGCCCGATCTACGAGCAGTACTTC.